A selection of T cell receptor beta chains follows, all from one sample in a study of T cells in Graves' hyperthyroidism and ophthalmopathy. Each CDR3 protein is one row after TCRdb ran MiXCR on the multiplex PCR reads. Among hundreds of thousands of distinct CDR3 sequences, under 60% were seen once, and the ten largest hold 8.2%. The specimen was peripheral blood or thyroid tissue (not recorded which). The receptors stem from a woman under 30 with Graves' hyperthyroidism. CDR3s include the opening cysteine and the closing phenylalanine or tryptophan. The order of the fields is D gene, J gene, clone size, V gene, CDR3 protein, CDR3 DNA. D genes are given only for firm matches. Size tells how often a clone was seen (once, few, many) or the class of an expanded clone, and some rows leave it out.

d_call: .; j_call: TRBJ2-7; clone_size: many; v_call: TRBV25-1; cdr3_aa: CASSEETTLYEQYF; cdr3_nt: TGTGCCAGCAGTGAGGAGACGACTCTCTACGAGCAGTACTTC
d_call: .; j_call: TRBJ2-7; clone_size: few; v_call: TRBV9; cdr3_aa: CASSVGDLATLYEQYF; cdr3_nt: TGTGCCAGCAGCGTAGGGGACCTAGCTACCCTATACGAGCAGTACTTC
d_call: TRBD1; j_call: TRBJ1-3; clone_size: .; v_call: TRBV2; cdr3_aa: CASNSPRTGTGNTIYF; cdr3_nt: TGTGCCAGCAACTCACCCAGGACAGGGACTGGAAACACCATATATTTT
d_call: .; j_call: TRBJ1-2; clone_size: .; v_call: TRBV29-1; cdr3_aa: CRVEGGQGYTF; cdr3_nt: TGCAGAGTCGAGGGGGGGCAAGGCTACACCTTC
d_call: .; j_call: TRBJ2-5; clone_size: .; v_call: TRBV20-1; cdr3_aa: CSARELGTGLAETQYF; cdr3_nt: TGCAGTGCTAGAGAGTTGGGAACAGGTCTTGCCGAGACCCAGTACTTC
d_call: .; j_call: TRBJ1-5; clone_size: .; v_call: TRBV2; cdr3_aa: CASSDPMGGEYQPQHF; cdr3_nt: TGTGCCAGCAGTGACCCAATGGGGGGCGAATATCAGCCCCAGCATTTT
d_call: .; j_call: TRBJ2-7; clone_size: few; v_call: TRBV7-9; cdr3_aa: CASSPSHEQYF; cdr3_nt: TGTGCCAGCAGTCCCTCGCACGAGCAGTACTTC
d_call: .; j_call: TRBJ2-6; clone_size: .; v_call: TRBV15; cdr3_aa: CATSSPPAAGANVLTF; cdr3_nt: TGTGCCACCAGCAGCCCTCCAGCCGCTGGGGCCAACGTCCTGACTTTC
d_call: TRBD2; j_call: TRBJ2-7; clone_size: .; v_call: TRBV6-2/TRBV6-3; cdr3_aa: CASSYGTSGRGPYEQYF; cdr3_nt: TGTGCCAGCAGTTACGGGACTAGCGGGAGAGGCCCCTACGAGCAGTACTTC
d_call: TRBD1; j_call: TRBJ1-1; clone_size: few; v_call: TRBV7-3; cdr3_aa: CASSLNRGAEAFF; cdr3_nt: TGTGCCAGCAGCTTGAACAGGGGGGCTGAAGCTTTCTTT
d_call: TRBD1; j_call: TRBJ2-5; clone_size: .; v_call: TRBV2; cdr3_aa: CASVRQGTQYF; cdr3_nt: TGTGCCAGCGTCAGACAGGGGACCCAGTACTTC
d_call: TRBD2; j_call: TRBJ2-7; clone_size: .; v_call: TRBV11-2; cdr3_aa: CASSFRTSGRTYEQYF; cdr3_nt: TGTGCCAGCAGCTTTAGAACTAGCGGGAGGACCTACGAGCAGTACTTC
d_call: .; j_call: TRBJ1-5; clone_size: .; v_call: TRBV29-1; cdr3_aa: CSARDRTHF; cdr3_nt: TGCAGCGCCAGAGACAGGACTCATTTT
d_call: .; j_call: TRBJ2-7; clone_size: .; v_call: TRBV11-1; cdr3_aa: CASSNQLVAGTYEQYF; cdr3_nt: TGTGCCAGCAGCAACCAACTAGTGGCGGGGACCTACGAGCAGTACTTC
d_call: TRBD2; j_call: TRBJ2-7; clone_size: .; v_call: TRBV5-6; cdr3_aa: CASSSGTSGVYNEQYF; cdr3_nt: TGCGCCAGCAGCTCTGGGACTAGCGGGGTCTACAATGAGCAGTACTTC